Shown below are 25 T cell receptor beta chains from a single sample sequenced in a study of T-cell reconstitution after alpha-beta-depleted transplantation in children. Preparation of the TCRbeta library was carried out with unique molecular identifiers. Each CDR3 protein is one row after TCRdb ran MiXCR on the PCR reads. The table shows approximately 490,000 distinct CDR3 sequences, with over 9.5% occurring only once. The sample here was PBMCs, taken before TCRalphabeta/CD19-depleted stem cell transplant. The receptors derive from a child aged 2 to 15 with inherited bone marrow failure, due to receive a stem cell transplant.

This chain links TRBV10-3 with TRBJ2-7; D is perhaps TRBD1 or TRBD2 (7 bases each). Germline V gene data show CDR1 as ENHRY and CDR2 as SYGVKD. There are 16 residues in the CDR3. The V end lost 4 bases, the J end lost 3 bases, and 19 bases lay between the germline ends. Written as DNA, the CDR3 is TGTGCCATCAGTGGGGGAGGGACAGCCCTGGGCTACGAGCAGTACTTC. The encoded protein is CAISGGGTALGYEQYF.

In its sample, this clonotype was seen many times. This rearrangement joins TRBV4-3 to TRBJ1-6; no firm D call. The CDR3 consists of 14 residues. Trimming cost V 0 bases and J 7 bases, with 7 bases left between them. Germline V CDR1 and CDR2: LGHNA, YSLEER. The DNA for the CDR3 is TGCGCCAGCAGCCAAGATTTCCAGAATTCACCCCTCCACTTT. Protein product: CASSQDFQNSPLHF.

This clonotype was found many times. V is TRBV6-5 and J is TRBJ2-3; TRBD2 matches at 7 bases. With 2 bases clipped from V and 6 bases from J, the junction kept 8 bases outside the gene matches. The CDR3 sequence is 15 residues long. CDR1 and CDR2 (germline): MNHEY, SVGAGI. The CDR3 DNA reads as TGTGCCAGCAGTTACGGGACTATGGGGTCGGATACGCAGTATTTT. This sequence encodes CASSYGTMGSDTQYF.

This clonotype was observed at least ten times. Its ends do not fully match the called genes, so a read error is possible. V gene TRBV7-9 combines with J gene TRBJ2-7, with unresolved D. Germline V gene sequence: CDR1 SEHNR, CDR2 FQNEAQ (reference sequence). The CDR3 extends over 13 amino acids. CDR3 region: CASSLAGSSEQYF. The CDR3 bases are TGTGCCAGCAGCTTAGCCGGGTCCTCCGAGCAGTACTTC.

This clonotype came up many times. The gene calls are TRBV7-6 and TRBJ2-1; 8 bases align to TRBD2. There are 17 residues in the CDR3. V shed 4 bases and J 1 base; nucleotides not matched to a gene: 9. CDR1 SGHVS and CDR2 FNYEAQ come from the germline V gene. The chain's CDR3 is CASSSLQRELSYNEQFF. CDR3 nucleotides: TGTGCCAGCAGCTCTCTTCAGCGGGAGTTATCCTACAATGAGCAGTTCTTC.

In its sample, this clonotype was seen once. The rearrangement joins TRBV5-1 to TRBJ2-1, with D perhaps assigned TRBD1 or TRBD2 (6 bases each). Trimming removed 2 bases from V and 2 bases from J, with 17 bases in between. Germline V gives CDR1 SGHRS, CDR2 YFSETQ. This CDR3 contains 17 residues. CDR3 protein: CASSFALGGAAYNEQFF. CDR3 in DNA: TGCGCCAGCAGCTTTGCGCTCGGGGGCGCCGCCTACAATGAGCAGTTCTTC.

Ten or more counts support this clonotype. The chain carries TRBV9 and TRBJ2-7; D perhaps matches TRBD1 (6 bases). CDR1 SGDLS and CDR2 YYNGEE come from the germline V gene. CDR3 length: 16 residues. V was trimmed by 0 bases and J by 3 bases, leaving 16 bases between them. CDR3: CASSVVQAGARYEQYF. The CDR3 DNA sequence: TGTGCCAGCAGCGTAGTTCAGGCAGGGGCCCGCTACGAGCAGTACTTC.

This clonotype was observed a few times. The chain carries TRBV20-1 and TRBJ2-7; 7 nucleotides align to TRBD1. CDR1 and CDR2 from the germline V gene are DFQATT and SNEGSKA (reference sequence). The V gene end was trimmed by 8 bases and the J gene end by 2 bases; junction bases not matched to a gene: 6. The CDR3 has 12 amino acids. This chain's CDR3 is CSSNRGPYEQYF. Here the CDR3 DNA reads TGCAGTTCTAACAGGGGCCCCTACGAGCAGTACTTC.

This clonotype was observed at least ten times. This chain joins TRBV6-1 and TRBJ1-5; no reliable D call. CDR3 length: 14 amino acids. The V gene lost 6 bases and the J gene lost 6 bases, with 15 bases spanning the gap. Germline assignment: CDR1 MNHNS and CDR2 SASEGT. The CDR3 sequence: CASRTGNSGQPQHF. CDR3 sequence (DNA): TGTGCCAGCAGAACCGGGAATTCCGGTCAGCCCCAGCATTTT.

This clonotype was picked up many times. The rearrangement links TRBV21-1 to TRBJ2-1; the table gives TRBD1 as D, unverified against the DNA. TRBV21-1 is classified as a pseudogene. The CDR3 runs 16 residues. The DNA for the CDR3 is TGTGCCAGCAGCAAGAAGTTGCGACAGGGCATCAATGAGCAGTTCTTC. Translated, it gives CASSKKLRQGINEQFF.

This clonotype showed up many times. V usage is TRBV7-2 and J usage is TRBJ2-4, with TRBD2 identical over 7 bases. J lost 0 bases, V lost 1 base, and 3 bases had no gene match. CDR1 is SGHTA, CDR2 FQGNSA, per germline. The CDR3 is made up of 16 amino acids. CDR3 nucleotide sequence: TGTGCCAGCAGCTTAGGGGGGAGGGGAGCCAAAAACATTCAGTACTTC. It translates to CASSLGGRGAKNIQYF.

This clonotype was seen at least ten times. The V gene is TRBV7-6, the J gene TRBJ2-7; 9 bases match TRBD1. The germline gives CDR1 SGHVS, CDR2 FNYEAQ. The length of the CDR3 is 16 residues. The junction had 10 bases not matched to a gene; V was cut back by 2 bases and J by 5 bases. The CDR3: CASSLSPHGTGNEQYF. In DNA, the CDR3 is TGTGCCAGCAGCTTATCGCCCCATGGGACAGGGAACGAGCAGTACTTC. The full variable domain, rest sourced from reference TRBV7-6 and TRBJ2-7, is GAGVSQSPRYKVTKRGQDVALRCDPISGHVSLYWYRQALGQGPEFLTYFNYEAQQDKSGLPNDRFSAERPEGSISTLTIQRTEQRDSAMYRCASSLSPHGTGNEQYFGPGTRLTVT.

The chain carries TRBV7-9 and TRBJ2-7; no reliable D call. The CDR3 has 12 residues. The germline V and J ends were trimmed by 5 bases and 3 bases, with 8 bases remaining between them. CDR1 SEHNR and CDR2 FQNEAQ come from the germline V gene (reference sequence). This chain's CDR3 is CASSAYYYEQYF. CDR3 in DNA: TGTGCCAGCAGCGCCTACTACTACGAGCAGTACTTC. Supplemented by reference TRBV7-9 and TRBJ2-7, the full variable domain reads DTGVSQNPRHKITKRGQNVTFRCDPISEHNRLYWYRQTLGQGPEFLTYFQNEAQLEKSRLLSDRFSAERPKGSFSTLEIQRTEQGDSAMYLCASSAYYYEQYFGPGTRLTVT.

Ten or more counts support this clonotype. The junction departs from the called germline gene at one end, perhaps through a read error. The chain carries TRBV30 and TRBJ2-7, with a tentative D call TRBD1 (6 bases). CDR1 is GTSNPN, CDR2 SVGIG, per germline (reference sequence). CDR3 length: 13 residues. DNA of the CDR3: TGTGCCTGGGACCCCTTCCAAATGGGACATCCAAAGTTC. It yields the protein CAWDPFQMGHPKF.

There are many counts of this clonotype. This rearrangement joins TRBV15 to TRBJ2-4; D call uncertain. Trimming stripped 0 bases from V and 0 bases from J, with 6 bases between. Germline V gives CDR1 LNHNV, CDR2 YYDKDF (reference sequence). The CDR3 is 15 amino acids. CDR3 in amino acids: CATSREGRAKNIQYF. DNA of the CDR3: TGTGCCACCAGCAGAGAGGGAAGAGCCAAAAACATTCAGTACTTC. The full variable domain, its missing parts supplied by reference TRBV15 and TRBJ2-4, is DAMVIQNPRYQVTQFGKPVTLSCSQTLNHNVMYWYQQKSSQAPKLLFHYYDKDFNNEADTPDNFQSRRPNTSFCFLDIRSPGLGDTAMYLCATSREGRAKNIQYFGAGTRLSVL.

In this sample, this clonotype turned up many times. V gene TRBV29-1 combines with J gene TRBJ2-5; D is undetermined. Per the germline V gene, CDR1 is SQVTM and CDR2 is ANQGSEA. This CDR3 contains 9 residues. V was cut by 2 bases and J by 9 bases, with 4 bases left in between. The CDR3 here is CSVEQAQYF. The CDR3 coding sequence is TGCAGCGTTGAACAAGCCCAGTACTTC.

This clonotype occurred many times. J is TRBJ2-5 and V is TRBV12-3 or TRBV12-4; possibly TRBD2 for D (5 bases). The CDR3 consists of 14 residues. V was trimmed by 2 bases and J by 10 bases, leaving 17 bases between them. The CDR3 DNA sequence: TGTGCCAGCAGTTTAAGAATTAGGGCGGAGGACCAGTACTTC. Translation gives CASSLRIRAEDQYF.

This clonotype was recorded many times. The CDR3 here is CASSQTGQPYEQYF. The CDR3 bases are TGTGCCAGCAGCCAAACGGGACAGCCTTACGAGCAGTACTTC. The V call is TRBV27, the J call TRBJ2-7, with 7 bases that match TRBD1. CDR1 MNHEY and CDR2 SMNVEV come from the germline V gene (reference sequence). Trimming removed 6 bases from V and 4 bases from J; junction bases left unmatched: 9. This CDR3 has 14 residues.

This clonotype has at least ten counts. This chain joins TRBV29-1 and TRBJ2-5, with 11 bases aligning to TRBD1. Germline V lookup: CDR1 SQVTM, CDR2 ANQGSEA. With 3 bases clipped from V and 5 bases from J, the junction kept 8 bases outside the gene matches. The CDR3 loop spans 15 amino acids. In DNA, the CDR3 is TGCAGCGTTGAGGGGGGACAGGGGGTCGTGGAGACCCAGTACTTC. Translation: CSVEGGQGVVETQYF. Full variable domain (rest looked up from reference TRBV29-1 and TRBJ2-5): SAVISQKPSRDICQRGTSLTIQCQVDSQVTMMFWYRQQPGQSLTLIATANQGSEATYESGFVIDKFPISRPNLTFSTLTVSNMSPEDSSIYLCSVEGGQGVVETQYFGPGTRLLVL.

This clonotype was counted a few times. CDR3 loop: CASSYRTGWETQYF. For the CDR3, the DNA is TGTGCCAGCAGTTACCGGACAGGGTGGGAGACCCAGTACTTC. The chain has TRBV6-5 and TRBJ2-5; 8 positions agree with TRBD1. CDR1 MNHEY and CDR2 SVGAGI come from the germline V gene. The CDR3 spans 14 residues. V lost 2 bases, J lost 5 bases, and 4 bases stayed unmatched.

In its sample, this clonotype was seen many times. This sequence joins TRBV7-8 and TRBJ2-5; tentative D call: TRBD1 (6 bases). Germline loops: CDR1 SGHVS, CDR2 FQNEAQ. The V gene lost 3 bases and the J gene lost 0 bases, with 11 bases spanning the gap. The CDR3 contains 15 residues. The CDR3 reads CASSFGDKYQETQYF. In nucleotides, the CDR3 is TGTGCCAGCAGCTTCGGGGACAAGTACCAAGAGACCCAGTACTTC.

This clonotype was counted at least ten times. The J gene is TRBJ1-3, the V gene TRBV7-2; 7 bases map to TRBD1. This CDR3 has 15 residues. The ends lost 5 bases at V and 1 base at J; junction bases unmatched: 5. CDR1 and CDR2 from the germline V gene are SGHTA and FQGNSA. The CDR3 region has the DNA TGTGCCAGCAGCCGGGACAGTCAATCTGGAAACACCATATATTTT. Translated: CASSRDSQSGNTIYF.

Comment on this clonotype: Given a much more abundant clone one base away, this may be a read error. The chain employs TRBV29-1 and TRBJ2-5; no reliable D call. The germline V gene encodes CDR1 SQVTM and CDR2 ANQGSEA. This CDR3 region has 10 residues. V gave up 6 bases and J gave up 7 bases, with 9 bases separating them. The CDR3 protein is CSVASWTQYF. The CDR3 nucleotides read TGCAGCGTGGCGTCTTGGACCCAGTACTTC.

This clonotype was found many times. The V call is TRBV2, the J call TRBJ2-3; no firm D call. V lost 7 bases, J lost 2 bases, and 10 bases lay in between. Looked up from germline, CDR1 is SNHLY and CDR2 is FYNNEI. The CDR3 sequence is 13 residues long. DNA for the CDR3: TGTGCCAGCAAGGTCGAGGCCACAGATACGCAGTATTTT. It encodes CASKVEATDTQYF.

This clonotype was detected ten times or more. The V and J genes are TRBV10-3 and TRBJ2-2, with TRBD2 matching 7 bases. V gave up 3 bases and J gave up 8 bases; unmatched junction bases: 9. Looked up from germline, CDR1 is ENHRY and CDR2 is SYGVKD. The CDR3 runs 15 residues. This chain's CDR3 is CAISENRKAGGELFF. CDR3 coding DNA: TGTGCCATCAGTGAAAACCGAAAAGCGGGAGGGGAGCTGTTTTTT.